The 4 T cell receptor beta chains below all came from one sample that was sequenced in a study of CD8+ T cells in alopecia areata. Treatment specified: oral pan-JAK inhibitor, 5-10 mg twice daily. The sequencing template was cDNA reverse transcribed from extracted RNA. Sequencing was performed with immunoSEQ multiplex PCR; in TCRdb, only in-frame clones are kept and a portion is missing. Altogether 190,000 or so clones are present, 45% to 65% being singletons, with the ten largest covering about 3.5%. The specimen comprised CD4+ T cells sorted from blood, sampled at week 4, from a patient treated with tofacitinib. The receptors derive from a human donor with alopecia areata.

The V gene is TRBV29-1, the J gene TRBJ1-2, with unresolved D. The ends were cut back, 6 bases at V and 6 bases at J, with 11 bases in the middle. Germline assignment: CDR1 SQVTM and CDR2 ANQGSEA. The length of the CDR3 is 11 residues. CDR3 sequence reads: CSVIDANGYTF. In DNA, the CDR3 is TGCAGCGTCATAGACGCTAATGGCTACACCTTC. Together with reference TRBV29-1 and TRBJ1-2, the CDR3 gives the full variable domain: SAVISQKPSRDICQRGTSLTIQCQVDSQVTMMFWYRQQPGQSLTLIATANQGSEATYESGFVIDKFPISRPNLTFSTLTVSNMSPEDSSIYLCSVIDANGYTFGSGTRLTVV.

This rearrangement joins TRBV6-6 to TRBJ2-1; D unresolved. Between the trimmed V and J ends, which lost 0 bases and 8 bases, there was a span of 2 bases. Germline CDR1 and CDR2: MNHNY and SVGAGI (reference sequence). This CDR3 contains 11 residues. Here the CDR3 DNA reads TGTGCCAGCAGTTACTCATATGAGCAGTTCTTC. Its translation is CASSYSYEQFF.

The rearrangement uses TRBV30 and TRBJ2-1, with D perhaps matching TRBD1 (7 bases). The germline V gene has CDR1 GTSNPN and CDR2 SVGIG (reference sequence). V was cut by 1 base and J by 7 bases, with 11 bases left in between. The CDR3 spans 13 residues. The CDR3 is CAWSARGENEQFF. CDR3 DNA: TGTGCCTGGAGTGCCAGGGGGGAGAATGAGCAGTTCTTC.

The chain employs TRBV29-1 and TRBJ1-2; perhaps TRBD1 as D (5 bases). The CDR3 is 13 amino acids. Germline V CDR1 and CDR2: SQVTM, ANQGSEA. Trimming took off 0 bases at V and 9 bases at J, with 14 bases between the two ends. CDR3: CSVEESRARRYTF. Written as DNA, the CDR3 is TGCAGCGTTGAAGAATCCAGGGCGAGACGCTACACCTTC.